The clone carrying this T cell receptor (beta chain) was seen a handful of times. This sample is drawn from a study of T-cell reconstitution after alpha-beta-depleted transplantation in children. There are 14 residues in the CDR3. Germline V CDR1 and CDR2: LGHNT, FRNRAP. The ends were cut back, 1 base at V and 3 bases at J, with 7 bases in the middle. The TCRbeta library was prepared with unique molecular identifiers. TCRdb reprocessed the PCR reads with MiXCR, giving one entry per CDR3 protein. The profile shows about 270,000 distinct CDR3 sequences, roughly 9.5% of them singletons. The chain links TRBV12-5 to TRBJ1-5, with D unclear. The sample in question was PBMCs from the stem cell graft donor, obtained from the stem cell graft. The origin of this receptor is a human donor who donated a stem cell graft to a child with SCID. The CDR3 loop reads CASGLGGLNQPQHF. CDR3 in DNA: TGTGCTAGTGGTTTGGGAGGGCTCAATCAGCCCCAGCATTTT.